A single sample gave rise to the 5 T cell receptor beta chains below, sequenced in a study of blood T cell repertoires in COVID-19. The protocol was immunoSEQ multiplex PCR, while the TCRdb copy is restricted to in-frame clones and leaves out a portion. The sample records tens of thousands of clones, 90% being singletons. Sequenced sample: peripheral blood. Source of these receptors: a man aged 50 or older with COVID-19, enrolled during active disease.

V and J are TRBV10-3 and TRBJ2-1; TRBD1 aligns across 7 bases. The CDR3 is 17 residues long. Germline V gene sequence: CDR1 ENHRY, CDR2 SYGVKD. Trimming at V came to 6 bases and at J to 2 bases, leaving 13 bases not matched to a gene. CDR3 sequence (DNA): TGTGCCATCAGCAACCGACAGGGAGACGCAACCTACAATGAGCAGTTCTTC. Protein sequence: CAISNRQGDATYNEQFF.

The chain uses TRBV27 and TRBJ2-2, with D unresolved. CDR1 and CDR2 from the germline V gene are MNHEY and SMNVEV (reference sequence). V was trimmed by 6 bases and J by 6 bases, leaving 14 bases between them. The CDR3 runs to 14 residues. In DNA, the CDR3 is TGTGCCAGCAGACCTGAACTAACCCCCGGGGAGCTGTTTTTT. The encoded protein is CASRPELTPGELFF.

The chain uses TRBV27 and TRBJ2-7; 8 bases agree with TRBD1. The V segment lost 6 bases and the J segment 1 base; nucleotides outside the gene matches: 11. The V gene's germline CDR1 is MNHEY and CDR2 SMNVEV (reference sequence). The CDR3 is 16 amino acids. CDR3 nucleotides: TGTGCCAGCAGCGGTACCCTCAGGGGGCGATCCTACGAGCAGTACTTC. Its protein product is CASSGTLRGRSYEQYF.

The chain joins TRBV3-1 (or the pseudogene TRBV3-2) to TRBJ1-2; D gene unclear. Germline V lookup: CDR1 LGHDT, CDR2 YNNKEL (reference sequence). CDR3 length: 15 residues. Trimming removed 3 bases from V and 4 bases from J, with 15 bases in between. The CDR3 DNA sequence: TGTGCCAGCAGCCAGTCCCCCGGCGAGGCCTATGGCTACACCTTC. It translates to CASSQSPGEAYGYTF.

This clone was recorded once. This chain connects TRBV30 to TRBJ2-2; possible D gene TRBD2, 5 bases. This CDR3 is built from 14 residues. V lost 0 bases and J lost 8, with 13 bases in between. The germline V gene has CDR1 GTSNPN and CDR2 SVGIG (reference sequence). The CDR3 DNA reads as TGTGCCTGGAGTGTAAAAGGGAGCGCAGGGGAGCTGTTTTTT. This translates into CAWSVKGSAGELFF.